This T cell receptor (beta chain) was captured in a study of metastatic and nonmetastatic thyroid tumors (dated by TCRdb to 2018 to 2020). For the study in its entirety: For patients with malignant and with benign thyroid disease, the researchers compared repertoires between peripheral blood samples and tumor or nodule tissue samples. Results and caveats for the whole study, not just this receptor: In both blood and tumor samples, TCR beta diversity was reported to be significantly higher in malignant tumors than in benign nodules.

No patient had received any treatment before thyroid surgery. Using T-cell receptor beta sequencing, the researchers looked back retrospectively at clinical samples from patients, gathered between about 2012 and 2019. V is reduced by 3 bases and J by 3 bases, leaving a spacing of 9 bases between them. From a lookup of the germline V gene, CDR1 and CDR2 are MDHEN and SYDVKM. The CDR3 sequence holds 13 residues, the cysteine and phenylalanine included. Only the CDR3 part of the read is kept: 39 bases, read in frame from the first base. There are a few counts of this clone. It has no known antigen specificity. No base quality values were provided; no much bigger clone lies one nucleotide off. Receptors were amplified or captured by PCR. Sequencing was performed on an Illumina HiSeq 4000. High-throughput sequencing was used to profile the CDR3 region of the TCR beta-chain in every patient. In the paper's pipeline: The researchers built a classifier to tell apart papillary thyroid cancer patients with distant metastasis, based on CDR3 differences among clinicopathological groups. To measure repertoire diversity the researchers used the Shannon index, while the Morisita-Horn index served to gauge how similar the tumor and blood repertoires were. Using fastp at Q25 and MiXCR, TCRdb reprocessed the public reads and kept productive beta chains. The V and J calls shown here were made by TCRdb, not taken from the authors' results. A total of around 16,000 clones appear in this sample, around a third of them only once. More than 10% of the sample is in the top ten clones.

Here the chain combines TRBV28 and TRBJ2-7; the D gene could be either TRBD1 or TRBD2, each agreeing at 5 bases. This receptor was identified in a male donor with papillary thyroid cancer or a benign thyroid nodule (not recorded which). Some clones in this sample may be carry-over from other donors' samples. The specimen sequenced was tumor tissue. The CDR3 is CASSFGDGYEQYF. At the DNA level, the sequence is TGTGCCAGCAGTTTCGGGGACGGCTACGAGCAGTACTTC.